The T cell receptor (beta chain) under discussion was sequenced for a study of patients and donors after allogeneic stem cell transplantation. This clonotype was recorded only once. V lost 6 bases to trimming and J lost 1 base, with 12 bases between them. CDR1 and CDR2 (germline): MNHEY, SMNVEV (reference sequence). This CDR3 region has 14 residues. TCRdb analysed the RT-PCR reads with MiXCR anew, one entry per CDR3 protein. The repertoire has 150,000 to 250,000 distinct CDR3 sequences, about 40% of them found once; the top ten carry approximately 32%. Material: blood, either unsorted or a sorted T cell fraction (not recorded which). The TCR sequence derives from a human donor who was either an allogeneic HSCT recipient or a stem cell or donor lymphocyte infusion donor (not recorded which). It is not recorded whose cells these are; they may come from a transplant donor. This rearrangement joins TRBV27 to TRBJ1-1; tentative D call: TRBD1 (5 bases). The CDR3 loop reads CASSSGLGNTEAFF. DNA of the CDR3: TGTGCCAGCAGCTCGGGGCTTGGGAACACTGAAGCTTTCTTT.